The clone carrying this T cell receptor beta chain was detected a few times. The antigen is not known. Other nucleotide sequences from this sample produce the same CDR3. The donors were in the approximately 120-subject validation cohort; that cohort was separate from the roughly 700-subject first cohort. The data are from a study of cytomegalovirus exposure and HLA in healthy donors. For the study at large: The approximately 670 first-cohort repertoires and the 130 or so validation repertoires shared the same platform, a later analysis reported. Notes on the study in general: Associated with cytomegalovirus, according to the listing, were 170 or so TCR beta chains.

Assay used: immunoSEQ multiplex PCR; TCRdb lists only in-frame clones, some missing. The table lists about 190,000 clones, approximately 83% of them singletons, with 2.5% to 3% in the top ten. With 2 bases removed from V and 1 base from J, the gap between germline ends came to 8 bases. The CDR3 totals 14 residues. Germline V gene lookup returns CDR1 MNHEY and CDR2 SVGAGI. This receptor was identified in a woman aged 18-35 years in good health and CMV-seropositive. This chain connects TRBV6-5 to TRBJ1-1; D possibly corresponds to TRBD1 (5 bases). The sequenced sample consisted of PBMCs. The CDR3 reads CASSYLQGNTEAFF. In DNA form, the CDR3 reads TGTGCCAGCAGTTACCTTCAGGGGAACACTGAAGCTTTCTTT.